This T cell receptor (beta chain) is from a study of T cell responses to AZD1222 COVID-19 vaccine. Worth noting for this clone: What it recognizes is unknown.

Data came from immunoSEQ multiplex PCR; TCRdb stores just in-frame clones and leaves some out. The sample lists more than 95,000 clones, about 87% seen once, with more than 3.5% in the top ten. The study, taken as a whole, reports: Reportedly, close to half of spike-specific TCRs are directed against unmutated variant regions. Dominant at 160-218 and 743-854, vaccine-associated CD4 TCRs also spanned spike. Clonal diversity was possibly underestimated, and white British individuals and females predominated among donors. At study baseline, merely more than 5 AZD1222 recipients were seropositive.

The CDR3 consists of 14 residues. CDR1 and CDR2 (germline): MDHEN, SYDVKM. The trim removed 2 bases at V and 9 bases at J, leaving 9 bases unmatched. The TCR was taken from an adult in good health. The sequenced sample was peripheral blood, obtained on day 0 of AZD1222 vaccination. The rearrangement uses TRBV28 and TRBJ2-7; TRBD2 matches at 8 bases. CDR3 in DNA: TGTGCCAGCAGTTTAACTAGCGGCAATTTGGGGCAGTACTTC. Its protein product is CASSLTSGNLGQYF.